The 2 T cell receptor beta chains in this list originate from one sample, sequenced in a study of cytotoxic CD8 clonotypes in ibrutinib-treated CLL. The data were produced by immunoSEQ multiplex PCR, yet TCRdb's version contains in-frame clones alone and is incomplete. The table shows 97,000 or so clones, with more than 75% occurring only once. The starting material was PBMCs, obtained after 12 months of ibrutinib treatment. These receptor sequences come from a human donor with chronic lymphocytic leukemia.

The rearrangement links TRBV10-1 to TRBJ1-5; D may be TRBD1 (6 bases). Germline CDR1 and CDR2: WNHNN and SYGVQD (reference sequence). The V and J ends lost 5 bases and 2 bases respectively, with 25 bases between them. The CDR3 length is 19 residues. The CDR3 coding sequence is TGCGCCAGCAGTCGGGGTTCGCCCAAGGGGGTCCCGGGCAATCAGCCCCAGCATTTT. Its translation: CASSRGSPKGVPGNQPQHF.

V usage is TRBV9 and J usage is TRBJ2-5; D is perhaps TRBD1 (6 bases). Germline V lookup: CDR1 SGDLS, CDR2 YYNGEE. The V end was cut by 0 bases, the J end by 5 bases, with 14 bases between. The CDR3 length is 15 residues. The CDR3 DNA reads TGTGCCAGCAGCGTAGGGTCTGGGGGCCCGGAGACCCAGTACTTC. Translation: CASSVGSGGPETQYF.